Shown below are 12 T cell receptor beta chains from a single sample sequenced in a study of blood T cell repertoires in COVID-19. TCRdb's table, derived via immunoSEQ multiplex PCR, lists solely in-frame clones and lacks some. The table shows 70,000 or so clones, with approximately 80% occurring only once. Sequencing was done on a sample of peripheral blood. The source is a woman aged 60 to 75 with acute or convalescent COVID-19.

A few counts support this clone. The V call is TRBV2, the J call TRBJ2-3; unclear D gene. Germline V lookup: CDR1 SNHLY, CDR2 FYNNEI. There are 14 residues in the CDR3. Trimming shortened V by 7 bases and J by 6 bases, and 17 bases separated the two germline ends. In nucleotides, the CDR3 is TGTGCCAGCATGTGGAGCTCCCCAAGGGATACGCAGTATTTT. It translates to CASMWSSPRDTQYF.

V and J are TRBV7-2 and TRBJ2-1, with D possibly being TRBD2 (7 bases). Germline V gene data show CDR1 as SGHTA and CDR2 as FQGNSA. This CDR3 spans 15 amino acids. V was pared by 2 bases and J by 5 bases, with 13 bases between. The CDR3 nucleotides read TGTGCCAGCAGCTTAAAAGGGGGAGGGAACAATGAGCAGTTCTTC. This translates into CASSLKGGGNNEQFF. The full variable domain, rest sourced from reference TRBV7-2 and TRBJ2-1, is GAGVSQSPSNKVTEKGKDVELRCDPISGHTALYWYRQSLGQGLEFLIYFQGNSAPDKSGLPSDRFSAERTGGSVSTLTIQRTQQEDSAVYLCASSLKGGGNNEQFFGPGTRLTVL.

The J gene is TRBJ1-5, the V gene TRBV19, with D possibly being TRBD1 (5 bases). Looked up from germline, CDR1 is LNHDA and CDR2 is SQIVND (reference sequence). The CDR3 length is 15 residues. V was clipped by 3 bases and J by 6 bases, with 15 bases between them. In DNA form, the CDR3 reads TGTGCCAGTAGTATCATGGGGGGTTTGGGTCAGCCCCAGCATTTT. Its protein product is CASSIMGGLGQPQHF.

The chain employs TRBV5-4 and TRBJ1-2, with 8 bases matching TRBD1. There are 15 residues in the CDR3. Germline trimming cut 2 bases from V and 4 bases from J; bases unmatched to any gene: 7. Germline V gene sequence: CDR1 SGHNT, CDR2 YYREEE (reference sequence). The CDR3 DNA follows: TGTGCCAGCAGCTTACGTGGACAGGGAGGCTATGGCTACACCTTC. Translation: CASSLRGQGGYGYTF.

The chain is built from TRBV6-6 and TRBJ2-1; D gene uncertain. V lost 6 bases and J 5 bases, leaving 8 bases between the germline ends. Germline CDR1 MNHNY, CDR2 SVGAGI (reference sequence). CDR3 length: 12 amino acids. CDR3 nucleotide sequence: TGTGCCAGCAGCCTCACAGACAATGAGCAGTTCTTC. Translation gives CASSLTDNEQFF.

The chain employs TRBV4-2 and TRBJ1-4, with unresolved D. Germline V gene data show CDR1 as LGHNA and CDR2 as YNFKEQ. The V end was cut by 6 bases, the J end by 6 bases, with 14 bases between. The CDR3 is 14 amino acids. CDR3 sequence: CASSRLGGDEKLFF. The DNA for the CDR3 is TGTGCCAGCAGTCGTCTGGGCGGGGATGAAAAACTGTTTTTT.

This clone was counted a single time. V is TRBV19 and J is TRBJ1-5; perhaps TRBD1 as D (5 bases). The germline V gene encodes CDR1 LNHDA and CDR2 SQIVND (reference sequence). The V end lost 4 bases, the J end lost 6 bases, and 10 bases lay between the germline ends. The CDR3 contains 13 residues. The CDR3 coding sequence is TGTGCCAGTAGTAAGCCAGGGCTTCAGCCCCAGCATTTT. It yields the protein CASSKPGLQPQHF.

The chain links TRBV5-6 to TRBJ2-7; possibly TRBD1 for D (6 bases). Trimming removed 4 bases at V and 0 bases at J, with 14 bases between. The CDR3 is 15 amino acids. Germline V lookup: CDR1 SGHDT, CDR2 YYEEEE. CDR3 coding DNA: TGTGCCAGCAGCCCGGGACACGACGGCTCCTACGAGCAGTACTTC. This sequence encodes CASSPGHDGSYEQYF. The full variable domain, its missing parts supplied by reference TRBV5-6 and TRBJ2-7, is DAGVTQSPTHLIKTRGQQVTLRCSPKSGHDTVSWYQQALGQGPQFIFQYYEEEERQRGNFPDRFSGHQFPNYSSELNVNALLLGDSALYLCASSPGHDGSYEQYFGPGTRLTVT.

The chain joins TRBV27 to TRBJ1-1, with D perhaps matching TRBD1 (5 bases). Germline-derived CDR1 and CDR2 are MNHEY and SMNVEV (reference sequence). The CDR3 is made up of 13 amino acids. V was clipped by 3 bases and J by 5 bases, with 10 bases between them. CDR3 nucleotide sequence: TGTGCCAGCAGTTTCGGGGGTGGTACTGAAGCTTTCTTT. Its protein product is CASSFGGGTEAFF.

This clone was picked up one time. The DNA for the CDR3 is TGCGCCAGCAGCCAAGATTTGAGTCGGGGATCGCCCTACGAGCAGTACTTC. Its translation: CASSQDLSRGSPYEQYF. The rearrangement joins TRBV4-1 to TRBJ2-7, with D tentatively TRBD2 (5 bases). The V end lost 0 bases, the J end lost 2 bases, and 17 bases lay between the germline ends. CDR1 MGHRA and CDR2 YSYEKL come from the germline V gene. The CDR3 is 17 residues long.

This clone was observed a few times. V gene TRBV10-2 combines with J gene TRBJ2-3, with D perhaps matching TRBD1 (6 bases). CDR1 is WSHSY, CDR2 SAAADI, per germline. This CDR3 has 17 amino acids. Trimming left V 2 bases short and J 2 bases short, with 17 bases between. DNA of the CDR3: TGCGCCAGCAGTGAGGGGGAGAATACAGGGACCACAGATACGCAGTATTTT. This encodes CASSEGENTGTTDTQYF.

The chain is built from TRBV18 and TRBJ1-2; 10 bases fit TRBD1. Germline V gene lookup returns CDR1 KGHSH and CDR2 LQKENI. The CDR3 totals 15 residues. J lost 1 base, V lost 2 bases, and 1 base had no gene match. The chain's CDR3 is CASSPGTGVNYGYTF. Here the CDR3 DNA reads TGTGCCAGCTCACCAGGGACAGGGGTTAACTATGGCTACACCTTC.